This T cell receptor beta chain is from a study of T-cell memory formation after mild COVID-19. Across the whole study: Largely donor-specific sequence clusters came from a couple of donors.

CDR1 is ENHRY and CDR2 is SYGVKD in the germline V gene. The CDR3 is 14 residues long. V shed 3 bases and J shed 5 bases, with 10 bases lying between them. Using its own MiXCR run on the 5' RACE reads, TCRdb lists one record per CDR3 protein. The sample shows almost 350,000 distinct CDR3 sequences, about 20% of them seen only once. The source of this sequence is a man younger than 35 who had mild COVID-19 (a few samples of this study predate the infection). Cell type and time point are not known. The chain recombines TRBV10-3 with TRBJ2-2, with D unresolved. Material: PBMCs or a T cell subset sorted from them (not recorded which). The CDR3 reads CAISDPGLTGELFF. The DNA for the CDR3 is TGTGCCATCAGTGATCCGGGTTTGACCGGGGAGCTGTTTTTT.